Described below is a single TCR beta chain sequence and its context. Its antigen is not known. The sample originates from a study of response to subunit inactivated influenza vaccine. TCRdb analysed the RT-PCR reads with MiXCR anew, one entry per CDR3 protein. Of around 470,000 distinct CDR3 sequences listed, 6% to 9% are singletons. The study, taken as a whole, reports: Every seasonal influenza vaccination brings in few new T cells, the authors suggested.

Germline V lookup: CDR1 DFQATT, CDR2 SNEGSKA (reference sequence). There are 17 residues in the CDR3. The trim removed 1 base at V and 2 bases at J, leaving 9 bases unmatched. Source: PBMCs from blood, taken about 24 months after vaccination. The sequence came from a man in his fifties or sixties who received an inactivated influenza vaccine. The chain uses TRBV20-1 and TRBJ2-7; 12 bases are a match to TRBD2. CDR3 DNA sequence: TGCAGTGCTAGAGGACTAGCGGGAGCCTTAGGGGCCTACGAGCAGTACTTC. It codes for CSARGLAGALGAYEQYF.